The 29 T cell receptor beta chains below were found in one sample sequenced in a study of cytomegalovirus exposure and HLA in healthy donors. The primer mix had 60 Vbeta and 13 Jbeta primers. Assay: immunoSEQ multiplex PCR; the TCRdb copy retains only in-frame clones and omits some. The sample has around 150,000 clones; roughly 83% are singletons. Sequencing used PBMCs. Receptors originate from a woman younger than 35 in good health and CMV-seronegative.

This chain uses TRBV29-1 with TRBJ1-5, with 7 bases matching TRBD1. The CDR3 is made up of 15 amino acids. Trimming at V came to 6 bases and at J to 6 bases, leaving 14 bases not matched to a gene. Germline V lookup: CDR1 SQVTM, CDR2 ANQGSEA. CDR3 sequence (DNA): TGCAGCGTCATCTATCAGGGGGGCGTTGGTCAGCCCCAGCATTTT. Protein product: CSVIYQGGVGQPQHF.

This rearrangement joins TRBV4-1 to TRBJ2-5; TRBD2 is a possible D gene (7 bases). This CDR3 contains 17 residues. Trimming left V 0 bases short and J 3 bases short, with 17 bases between. Germline-derived CDR1 and CDR2 are MGHRA and YSYEKL. CDR3 amino acids: CASSQDVWGGAEETQYF. For the CDR3, the DNA is TGCGCCAGCAGCCAAGATGTTTGGGGGGGGGCCGAAGAGACCCAGTACTTC.

This clone has more than one count but fewer than ten. This chain connects TRBV11-3 to TRBJ2-3, with TRBD2 matching over 11 bases. The CDR3 sequence is 16 residues long. Germline V lookup: CDR1 SGHNT, CDR2 YENEEA. V shed 2 bases, J shed 7 bases, and the junction held 8 bases outside the gene matches. The CDR3 coding sequence is TGTGCCAGCAGCTTATTTCTGGCTAGCGGGGGGCATACGCAGTATTTT. Amino acids: CASSLFLASGGHTQYF.

DNA of the CDR3: TGTGCCAGCAGCCCAGGACAGTACGCAACTAATGAAAAACTGTTTTTT. Translation: CASSPGQYATNEKLFF. This chain connects TRBV5-6 to TRBJ1-4; TRBD1 might be the D (6 bases). V was clipped by 4 bases and J by 0 bases, with 13 bases between them. The CDR3 spans 16 residues. Per germline, CDR1 SGHDT and CDR2 YYEEEE.

This clone was seen a few times. The chain joins TRBV7-8 to TRBJ1-3; D call uncertain. Trimming stripped 3 bases from V and 1 base from J, with 13 bases between. CDR1 and CDR2 (germline): SGHVS, FQNEAQ. CDR3 length: 16 amino acids. The CDR3 region has the DNA TGTGCCAGCAGCTTTGGTTTCTCGGAGTCTGGAAACACCATATATTTT. Translating it yields CASSFGFSESGNTIYF.

CDR3 DNA: TGCGCCAGCAGCCAAGACTTCGGGGTCGGGGCCAACGTCCTGACTTTC. It specifies CASSQDFGVGANVLTF. This chain uses TRBV4-1 with TRBJ2-6; D may be TRBD2 (5 bases). Germline V gives CDR1 MGHRA, CDR2 YSYEKL. V was pared by 0 bases and J by 4 bases, with 10 bases between. The CDR3 is 16 amino acids.

The CDR3, as DNA: TGTGCCAGTAGTATTGCGGAGGTCCCCCAGCATTTT. Residues: CASSIAEVPQHF. The genes are TRBV19 and TRBJ1-5; D is undetermined. V gave up 3 bases and J gave up 10 bases, with 10 bases separating them. Germline CDR1 and CDR2: LNHDA and SQIVND (reference sequence). The CDR3 consists of 12 residues.

This rearrangement joins TRBV9 to TRBJ2-1; possible D gene TRBD2, 5 bases. Germline assignment: CDR1 SGDLS and CDR2 YYNGEE. This CDR3 spans 13 amino acids. Trimming took 5 bases from V and 4 from J, leaving 10 bases between them. This CDR3 reads CASSTGNYNEQFF. The CDR3 region has the DNA TGTGCCAGCAGTACCGGGAATTACAATGAGCAGTTCTTC.

This clone was seen more than once but under ten times. The V gene is TRBV6-1, the J gene TRBJ2-7; D perhaps matches TRBD2 (5 bases). There are 15 residues in the CDR3. CDR1 is MNHNS and CDR2 is SASEGT in the germline V gene. Trimming took off 7 bases at V and 2 bases at J, with 18 bases between the two ends. CDR3 loop: CASTEDGGGAYEQYF. The CDR3 coding sequence is TGTGCCAGCACCGAAGACGGCGGAGGAGCCTACGAGCAGTACTTC.

The V and J genes are TRBV7-8 and TRBJ1-2; possible D gene TRBD1, 5 bases. The germline V and J ends were trimmed by 4 bases and 0 bases, with 15 bases remaining between them. The CDR3 length is 16 residues. The germline V gene encodes CDR1 SGHVS and CDR2 FQNEAQ. The CDR3 sequence is CASSSYGGAANYGYTF. DNA for the CDR3: TGTGCCAGCAGCTCTTATGGAGGGGCAGCTAACTATGGCTACACCTTC.

The rearrangement links TRBV7-7 to TRBJ2-7; no reliable D call. V was shortened by 0 bases and J by 7 bases, with 13 bases between the two germline ends. Per germline, CDR1 SSHAT and CDR2 FNYEAQ (reference sequence). The CDR3 is 14 residues long. CDR3 loop: CASSLAQSTREQYF. Here the CDR3 DNA reads TGTGCCAGCAGCTTAGCACAGTCGACACGGGAGCAGTACTTC.

The chain carries TRBV25-1 and TRBJ1-5; D is perhaps TRBD1 (6 bases). The V end was cut by 10 bases, the J end by 0 bases, with 19 bases between. Germline V CDR1 and CDR2: MGHDK, SYGVNS. This CDR3 region has 16 residues. The CDR3 is CAIGRDTLYSNQPQHF. The CDR3 bases are TGTGCCATTGGCCGGGACACCCTCTATAGCAATCAGCCCCAGCATTTT.

This rearrangement joins TRBV5-5 to TRBJ2-5; 8 nucleotides agree with TRBD1. The CDR3 consists of 18 residues. The germline gives CDR1 SGHKS, CDR2 YYEKEE (reference sequence). V shed 4 bases and J 1 base; nucleotides not matched to a gene: 15. CDR3 loop: CASSRATASGQGQETQYF. The CDR3, as DNA: TGTGCCAGCAGCCGCGCCACAGCTTCAGGACAGGGCCAAGAGACCCAGTACTTC.

This clone was found a few times. CDR3 protein: CASSYSYDFDGYTF. CDR3 coding DNA: TGTGCCAGCAGTTACTCGTATGACTTCGATGGCTACACCTTC. The rearrangement links TRBV6-6 to TRBJ1-2; D unclear. CDR1 is MNHNY and CDR2 is SVGAGI in the germline V gene (reference sequence). The CDR3 contains 14 residues. V lost 0 bases, J lost 6 bases, and 11 bases lay in between.

Only a few counts were recorded for this clone. This chain joins TRBV2 and TRBJ1-2, with D uncertain. Germline V gene lookup returns CDR1 SNHLY and CDR2 FYNNEI. V lost 3 bases and J 3 bases, leaving 11 bases between the germline ends. This CDR3 is 14 amino acids long. CDR3 sequence (DNA): TGTGCCAGCAGTGAGGCAGGAAACTACTATGGCTACACCTTC. This translates into CASSEAGNYYGYTF.

This sequence joins TRBV4-2 and TRBJ2-2; D is perhaps TRBD2 (6 bases). CDR3 length: 16 residues. Trimming stripped 0 bases from V and 1 base from J, with 9 bases between. CDR1 and CDR2 (germline): LGHNA, YNFKEQ. The CDR3 here is CASSQDWDLNTGELFF. In nucleotides, the CDR3 is TGTGCCAGCAGCCAAGATTGGGACTTGAACACCGGGGAGCTGTTTTTT.

The chain recombines TRBV7-2 with TRBJ2-3; D not certain. Trimming pared 4 bases from V and 3 bases from J, leaving 8 bases between. Germline CDR1 and CDR2: SGHTA and FQGNSA. This CDR3 comprises 13 residues. For the CDR3, the DNA is TGTGCCAGCAGCTCGAAGCCGACAGATACGCAGTATTTT. Its protein product is CASSSKPTDTQYF.

The chain employs TRBV5-5 and TRBJ1-5; TRBD1 aligns across 9 bases. This CDR3 has 14 amino acids. Losses at the gene ends were 3 bases for V and 6 bases for J; bases not matched to a gene: 4. Germline V gives CDR1 SGHKS, CDR2 YYEKEE (reference sequence). CDR3 sequence reads: CASSWGQGVQPQHF. The CDR3 coding sequence is TGTGCCAGCAGCTGGGGACAGGGTGTTCAGCCCCAGCATTTT.

This sequence joins TRBV5-4 and TRBJ2-3, with 11 bases matching TRBD2. The germline V gene has CDR1 SGHNT and CDR2 YYREEE (reference sequence). V shed 1 base, J shed 2 bases, and the junction held 3 bases outside the gene matches. CDR3 length: 16 residues. For the CDR3, the DNA is TGTGCCAGCAGCTTGCGGACTAGCGGGTTCACAGATACGCAGTATTTT. Protein: CASSLRTSGFTDTQYF.

The V gene is TRBV4-1, the J gene TRBJ1-4; TRBD1 is a possible D gene (5 bases). Germline assignment: CDR1 MGHRA and CDR2 YSYEKL. The CDR3 has 15 amino acids. V was pared by 4 bases and J by 12 bases, with 21 bases between. In DNA form, the CDR3 reads TGCGCCAGCAGCCGCTCACAGGATTATCTCGCCGAACTGTTTTTT. Encoded protein: CASSRSQDYLAELFF.

The genes are TRBV7-2 and TRBJ1-3; TRBD1 might be the D (6 bases). Trimming shortened V by 2 bases and J by 0 bases, and 11 bases separated the two germline ends. CDR3 length: 16 residues. CDR1 is SGHTA and CDR2 is FQGNSA in the germline V gene. The CDR3 sequence is CASSLTTGFSGNTIYF. CDR3 nucleotides: TGTGCCAGCAGCTTAACCACAGGGTTCTCTGGAAACACCATATATTTT.

V and J are TRBV7-9 and TRBJ1-3, with a tentative D call TRBD1 (5 bases). V was pared by 2 bases and J by 3 bases, with 11 bases between. Germline values: CDR1 SEHNR, CDR2 FQNEAQ (reference sequence). This CDR3 is built from 15 residues. CDR3 sequence (DNA): TGTGCCAGCAGCTTACAGGGTACAGGTGGAAACACCATATATTTT. The encoded protein is CASSLQGTGGNTIYF.

V gene TRBV7-2 combines with J gene TRBJ2-3; the match to TRBD2 covers 8 bases. Germline loops: CDR1 SGHTA, CDR2 FQGNSA. J lost 1 base, V lost 4 bases, and 7 bases had no gene match. The CDR3 sequence is 16 residues long. In DNA form, the CDR3 reads TGTGCCAGCAGCTCCCGGAGCGGGGGCGGCACAGATACGCAGTATTTT. Its translation is CASSSRSGGGTDTQYF.

This chain links TRBV2 with TRBJ1-6; 8 bases are a match to TRBD1. V lost 6 bases and J lost 7; bases outside the gene matches: 8. Germline V CDR1 and CDR2: SNHLY, FYNNEI. The CDR3 covers 15 residues. The CDR3 region has the DNA TGTGCCAGCAGAGAATCACAGGGGGTCAATTCACCCCTCCACTTT. Its protein product is CASRESQGVNSPLHF.

The rearrangement uses TRBV29-1 and TRBJ1-5; D gene unclear. The CDR3 consists of 13 residues. Trimming removed 4 bases from V and 5 bases from J, with 12 bases in between. CDR1 SQVTM and CDR2 ANQGSEA come from the germline V gene. DNA of the CDR3: TGCAGCGTTGTAACCAGGAAGGATCAGCCCCAGCATTTT. It yields the protein CSVVTRKDQPQHF.

The chain employs TRBV14 and TRBJ2-7; the D gene is possibly TRBD1 (5 bases). From germline, CDR1 is SGHDN and CDR2 FVKESK. The CDR3 runs 15 residues. Deletions cut 0 bases from V and 2 bases from J, with 11 bases between. In DNA form, the CDR3 reads TGTGCCAGCAGCCAAGAGCTAGGGGAACCCTACGAGCAGTACTTC. Protein: CASSQELGEPYEQYF.

This clone has only a few counts. The chain combines TRBV18 with TRBJ1-1, with D perhaps matching TRBD1 (6 bases). The V gene lost 5 bases and the J gene lost 0 bases, with 16 bases spanning the gap. CDR3 length: 16 amino acids. Germline V lookup: CDR1 KGHSH, CDR2 LQKENI. The CDR3 reads CASSEGGSHLNTEAFF. In DNA, the CDR3 is TGTGCCAGCTCAGAGGGGGGGTCCCATCTGAACACTGAAGCTTTCTTT.

The J gene is TRBJ2-5, the V gene TRBV5-5, with a tentative D call TRBD1 (6 bases). This CDR3 contains 16 residues. From germline, CDR1 is SGHKS and CDR2 YYEKEE (reference sequence). Deletions cut 4 bases from V and 3 bases from J, with 19 bases between. CDR3 loop: CASSLDLGGSKETQYF. As DNA, the CDR3 is TGTGCCAGCAGCCTCGACCTAGGGGGTTCGAAAGAGACCCAGTACTTC.

This clone turned up a few times. J is TRBJ1-3 and V is TRBV11-2, with 9 bases lining up with TRBD1. Per germline, CDR1 SGHAT and CDR2 FQNNGV. The V segment lost 5 bases and the J segment 3 bases; nucleotides outside the gene matches: 5. The CDR3 is 15 amino acids. The CDR3 region has the DNA TGTGCCAGCAGCCCAGACAGGGGGAGTGGAAACACCATATATTTT. Translated: CASSPDRGSGNTIYF.